The present T cell receptor beta chain was sequenced within a study of blood T cells in healthy people across ages. For the study at large: The capture of about one barcoded beta molecule per two T cells was achieved by template switching.

Primers used in a second PCR of about 7 to 12 cycles were a sample-barcoded 5' primer and a J-beta primer mix. Using its own MiXCR run on the 5' RACE reads, TCRdb lists one record per CDR3 protein. The table records just under 550,000 distinct CDR3 sequences, less than 25% of them present only once. This clonotype was seen only a few times. The ends lost 4 bases at V and 5 bases at J; junction bases unmatched: 5. This CDR3 has 14 amino acids. From germline, CDR1 is SEHNR and CDR2 FQNEAQ (reference sequence). These same data were also listed under a study on T cells of mothers and their children. That source reports: In this cohort, donors were three healthy Caucasian mothers plus their six children.

The clonotype comes from a boy aged 5 to 17 in good health. J is TRBJ2-4 and V is TRBV7-9, with TRBD1 matching over 7 bases. Sequencing was carried out using blood. The CDR3 DNA is TGTGCCAGCAGCTCCACCGGGACAGAAAACATTCAGTACTTC. Encoded protein: CASSSTGTENIQYF.